This paragraph reports one TCR beta chain. Per the original methods: Reference gene primer amplification gave estimated nucleated cell counts. Repertoires were generated with immunoSEQ multiplex PCR, while TCRdb's copy carries only in-frame clones and drops some. Clonal size and the V and J genes are those of that table, whereas D and trimming came from the DNA. Of approximately 160,000 clones in the sample, about 88% were seen once. The data derive from a study of blood T cell repertoires in COVID-19. Across the whole study: COVID-19 samples from acute and convalescent phases originated in the United States, Italy and Spain. Sample material is recorded as cDNA or gDNA derived from T cells, B-cell-depleted T cells, or PBMCs.

J lost 6 bases, V lost 5 bases, and 12 bases had no gene match. CDR3 length: 17 residues. CDR1 SGHAT and CDR2 FQNNGV come from the germline V gene. Seattle researchers signed up patients amid active infection and tracked them longitudinally. Sample: peripheral blood. The V call is TRBV11-2, the J call TRBJ2-5; 13 positions match TRBD2. The origin of this receptor is a man aged 55 to 70 with COVID-19, enrolled during active disease. The CDR3 sequence is CASSTSRTSGSMKTQYF. DNA of the CDR3: TGTGCCAGCAGCACCTCCCGGACTAGCGGGAGCATGAAGACCCAGTACTTC.